The TCR beta chain under discussion was sequenced for a study of cytomegalovirus exposure and HLA in healthy donors. Study conclusions and caveats: It was found in a later analysis that first-cohort TCR clusters tended to co-occur in the 120 validation repertoires.

Germline V CDR1 and CDR2: SGHNT, YYREEE (reference sequence). Between the trimmed V and J ends, which lost 0 bases and 3 bases, there was a span of 12 bases. The CDR3 contains 15 residues. With respect to this clone: What it binds is not known.

Some clones are missing from TCRdb's copy, which holds only in-frame ones; the method was immunoSEQ multiplex PCR. The repertoire holds some 90,000 clones, with 95% to 98% as singletons. The receptor's source is a man younger than 30 in good health and CMV-seronegative. The J gene is TRBJ1-1, the V gene TRBV5-4; D gene ambiguous. Sequencing used PBMCs. In nucleotides, the CDR3 is TGTGCCAGCAGCTTGGTCGGTGTACGGGACACTGAAGCTTTCTTT. It translates to CASSLVGVRDTEAFF.